Shown below are 13 T cell receptor beta chains from a single sample sequenced in a study of blood T cells in healthy people across ages. With a J-beta primer mix and a sample-barcoded 5' primer, a second PCR ran about 7 to 12 cycles. TCRdb reprocessed the 5' RACE reads via MiXCR and lists one record per CDR3 protein. Of some 920,000 distinct CDR3 sequences listed, roughly 50% are singletons. The sample comprised blood. Every receptor here comes from an older woman in good health.

The chain recombines TRBV13 with TRBJ2-1, with D unresolved. Trimming took 6 bases from V and 2 from J, leaving 17 bases between them. The CDR3 has 16 amino acids. Germline CDR1 reads PRHDT; CDR2 reads FYEKMQ (reference sequence). This CDR3 reads CASRPSPGGPYNEQFF. The CDR3 DNA reads TGTGCCAGCAGGCCTTCCCCGGGTGGCCCCTACAATGAGCAGTTCTTC.

This clonotype was seen ten or more times. The chain links TRBV28 to TRBJ2-5; maybe TRBD2 (6 bases). Trimming stripped 6 bases from V and 2 bases from J, with 7 bases between. The CDR3 is 12 amino acids. Germline assignment: CDR1 MDHEN and CDR2 SYDVKM. Written as DNA, the CDR3 is TGTGCCAGCAGCGGGAGTCAAGAGACCCAGTACTTC. Protein product: CASSGSQETQYF. Combining the CDR3 with reference TRBV28 and TRBJ2-5 gives the whole variable domain DVKVTQSSRYLVKRTGEKVFLECVQDMDHENMFWYRQDPGLGLRLIYFSYDVKMKEKGDIPEGYSVSREKKERFSLILESASTNQTSMYLCASSGSQETQYFGPGTRLLVL.

V and J are TRBV7-6 and TRBJ2-4; D ambiguous. The DNA end is more similar to TRBJ2-5, so the J call may be wrong. The CDR3 has 14 residues. Looked up from germline, CDR1 is SGHVS and CDR2 is FNYEAQ. CDR3: CASSLAPDQETQYF. The CDR3 DNA is TGTGCCAGCAGCTTAGCGCCGGACCAAGAGACCCAGTACTTC.

This clonotype has just a few counts. The chain is built from TRBV7-2 and TRBJ1-2, with D tentatively TRBD1 (5 bases). V lost 5 bases to trimming and J lost 8 bases, with 15 bases between them. CDR3 length: 13 amino acids. Germline V gene data show CDR1 as SGHTA and CDR2 as FQGNSA. CDR3 loop: CASSNRDSRGYTF. The CDR3 DNA follows: TGTGCCAGCAGCAACCGGGACTCTAGAGGCTACACCTTC. Based on the CDR3 plus reference TRBV7-2 and TRBJ1-2, the full variable domain is GAGVSQSPSNKVTEKGKDVELRCDPISGHTALYWYRQSLGQGLEFLIYFQGNSAPDKSGLPSDRFSAERTGGSVSTLTIQRTQQEDSAVYLCASSNRDSRGYTFGSGTRLTVV.

This chain uses TRBV5-5 with TRBJ1-1; D is unclear. The V end was cut by 0 bases, the J end by 11 bases, with 8 bases between. Germline V gene sequence: CDR1 SGHKS, CDR2 YYEKEE (reference sequence). The CDR3 has 11 amino acids. The CDR3 region is CASSLALGAFF. CDR3 nucleotides: TGTGCCAGCAGCTTGGCCCTGGGGGCTTTCTTT.

This clonotype was found a few times. J is TRBJ2-4 and V is TRBV6-2 or TRBV6-3; TRBD2 might be the D (5 bases). The J call could be wrong; TRBJ2-7 is a better fit for the DNA end. Germline lookup yields CDR1 MNHEY and CDR2 SVGEGT. The CDR3 runs 15 residues. CDR3 in DNA: TGTGCCAGCAGTTACGTAACGGGATCCTACGACGAGCAGTACTTC. Encoded protein: CASSYVTGSYDEQYF.

The genes are TRBV9 and TRBJ1-5; no definite D call. Between the trimmed V and J ends, which lost 5 bases and 5 bases, there was a span of 14 bases. CDR3 length: 14 amino acids. The germline V gene has CDR1 SGDLS and CDR2 YYNGEE. The CDR3, as DNA: TGTGCCAGCAGTCCCGATGGCCAAGATCAGCCCCAGCATTTT. It translates to CASSPDGQDQPQHF.

The chain employs TRBV7-2 and TRBJ2-3, with 10 bases identical to TRBD1. The CDR3 is 17 residues long. Germline loops: CDR1 SGHTA, CDR2 FQGNSA. Losses at the gene ends were 5 bases for V and 4 bases for J; bases not matched to a gene: 12. CDR3 amino acids: CASSASAGTGVSDTQYF. CDR3 DNA sequence: TGTGCCAGCAGCGCGAGTGCTGGGACAGGGGTCTCAGATACGCAGTATTTT.

This sequence joins TRBV20-1 and TRBJ2-7; possible D gene TRBD1, 6 bases. The V gene lost 6 bases and the J gene lost 3 bases, with 15 bases spanning the gap. Germline values: CDR1 DFQATT, CDR2 SNEGSKA (reference sequence). The CDR3 has 13 residues. The CDR3 spells CSAEKQGGYEQYF. DNA for the CDR3: TGCAGTGCGGAAAAACAGGGTGGCTACGAGCAGTACTTC.

This clonotype has just a few counts. The V and J genes are TRBV6-6 and TRBJ1-6, with 11 positions matching TRBD1. V lost 2 bases, J lost 10 bases, and 10 bases stayed unmatched. Germline V CDR1 and CDR2: MNHNY, SVGAGI (reference sequence). The CDR3 is 17 residues long. In DNA form, the CDR3 reads TGTGCCAGCAGTTACCGCCGCGAGGGACAGGGGGACTCACCCCTCCACTTT. The encoded protein is CASSYRREGQGDSPLHF.

In regard to this clonotype: Because it lacks the conserved phenylalanine or tryptophan at the end, this CDR3 is likely a read error. V is TRBV12-3 or TRBV12-4 and J is TRBJ1-2; weak D call: TRBD1 (5 bases). The CDR3 runs 14 residues. V shed 6 bases and J shed 3 bases, with 14 bases lying between them. Here the CDR3 DNA reads TGTGCCAGCAGCCCTAGGGGCATGGACTATGGCTACACCGTC. It specifies CASSPRGMDYGYTV.

This sequence joins TRBV20-1 and TRBJ2-3; D remains unclear. V was clipped by 6 bases and J by 0 bases, with 10 bases between them. The CDR3 is made up of 13 amino acids. Per germline, CDR1 DFQATT and CDR2 SNEGSKA (reference sequence). The CDR3 loop is CSAVHSSTDTQYF. For the CDR3, the DNA is TGCAGTGCGGTCCATTCTAGCACAGATACGCAGTATTTT.

A few counts support this clonotype. This chain uses TRBV5-4 with TRBJ2-4; D is undetermined. This CDR3 region has 16 residues. The germline V gene encodes CDR1 SGHNT and CDR2 YYREEE (reference sequence). Trimming shortened V by 2 bases and J by 0 bases, and 12 bases separated the two germline ends. CDR3 loop: CASSLPSDLAKNIQYF. In DNA, the CDR3 is TGTGCCAGCAGCTTACCGTCAGACCTAGCCAAAAACATTCAGTACTTC.